The 31 T cell receptor beta chains presented below share a single source sample, sequenced in a study of blood T cell repertoires in COVID-19. The repertoire was sequenced with immunoSEQ multiplex PCR; TCRdb's copy has only in-frame clones and lacks some. The data hold roughly 72,000 clones, with approximately 87% observed a single time. Sequences were obtained from peripheral blood. The receptors originated from a human donor in a cohort sampled during active COVID-19.

The V gene is TRBV15, the J gene TRBJ1-5; maybe TRBD1 (6 bases). V dropped 6 bases and J dropped 8 bases, with 11 bases sitting between them. The CDR3 runs to 12 residues. Germline-derived CDR1 and CDR2 are LNHNV and YYDKDF (reference sequence). CDR3 coding DNA: TGTGCCACCAGGTGGGGGCTGGAGCCCCAGCATTTT. Its protein is CATRWGLEPQHF. The full variable domain, completed using reference TRBV15 and TRBJ1-5, is DAMVIQNPRYQVTQFGKPVTLSCSQTLNHNVMYWYQQKSSQAPKLLFHYYDKDFNNEADTPDNFQSRRPNTSFCFLDIRSPGLGDTAMYLCATRWGLEPQHFGDGTRLSIL.

This chain uses TRBV4-1 with TRBJ1-4, with D possibly matching TRBD1 (6 bases). V was shortened by 1 base and J by 8 bases, with 23 bases between the two germline ends. This CDR3 has 18 amino acids. The germline V gene has CDR1 MGHRA and CDR2 YSYEKL. CDR3 loop: CASSQGWGQGKSYEKLFF. Written as DNA, the CDR3 is TGCGCCAGCAGCCAAGGGTGGGGTCAGGGGAAGAGCTACGAAAAACTGTTTTTT.

This clone has only one observation. The chain employs TRBV6-5 and TRBJ2-7; 7 bases agree with TRBD2. Trimming cost V 3 bases and J 1 base; bases outside gene matches: 6. Per germline, CDR1 MNHEY and CDR2 SVGAGI. The CDR3 length is 15 residues. CDR3 nucleotide sequence: TGTGCCAGCAGTTATACGGGACTACCGTCCTACGAGCAGTACTTC. It is translated as CASSYTGLPSYEQYF.

The rearrangement uses TRBV12-3 or TRBV12-4 and TRBJ1-2; weak D call: TRBD1 (6 bases). V was cut by 6 bases and J by 8 bases, with 13 bases left in between. This CDR3 region has 12 residues. CDR3 bases: TGTGCCAGCAGGCCCCGGGGGGGCGGCTACACCTTC. Protein: CASRPRGGGYTF.

The rearrangement uses TRBV14 and TRBJ1-1, with TRBD1 identical over 8 bases. This CDR3 contains 15 residues. The V segment lost 4 bases and the J segment 6 bases; nucleotides outside the gene matches: 10. Per germline, CDR1 SGHDN and CDR2 FVKESK. DNA for the CDR3: TGTGCCAGCAGCCGCCGACAGGGGAAGGGCGCTGAAGCTTTCTTT. It is translated as CASSRRQGKGAEAFF.

V gene TRBV9 combines with J gene TRBJ2-3, with D unresolved. V was cut by 0 bases and J by 4 bases, with 9 bases left in between. CDR1 SGDLS and CDR2 YYNGEE come from the germline V gene. This CDR3 spans 14 amino acids. In DNA form, the CDR3 reads TGTGCCAGCAGCGTAGAGGCGGCCTCAGATACGCAGTATTTT. It specifies CASSVEAASDTQYF.

About this clone itself: The junction departs from the called germline gene at one end, perhaps through a read error. The sample contains more than one DNA sequence encoding this CDR3. The chain combines TRBV6-6 with TRBJ2-7; no firm D call. Germline V gives CDR1 MNHNY, CDR2 SVGAGI (reference sequence). This CDR3 has 15 amino acids. The CDR3 here is CASSYPDLGSYEQYF. The CDR3 nucleotides read TGTGCCAGTAGTTACCCAGACTTGGGCTCCTACGAGCAGTACTTC.

The V gene is TRBV10-3, the J gene TRBJ1-6; 10 nucleotides align to TRBD1. V shed 2 bases and J 8 bases; nucleotides not matched to a gene: 3. The CDR3 totals 15 residues. Germline values: CDR1 ENHRY, CDR2 SYGVKD. CDR3 in amino acids: CAISETDRGDSPLHF. The CDR3 DNA is TGTGCCATCAGTGAGACGGACAGGGGGGATTCACCCCTCCACTTT.

A few counts support this clone. This chain connects TRBV20-1 to TRBJ2-7; the D gene is possibly TRBD2 (6 bases). The CDR3 has 11 residues. Trimming pared 5 bases from V and 3 bases from J, leaving 8 bases between. Germline CDR1 DFQATT, CDR2 SNEGSKA (reference sequence). This CDR3 reads CSAHSGYEQYF. In nucleotides, the CDR3 is TGCAGTGCTCATAGCGGCTACGAGCAGTACTTC.

The chain recombines TRBV6-5 with TRBJ2-3, with TRBD2 matching 8 bases. CDR1 and CDR2 from the germline V gene are MNHEY and SVGAGI. The CDR3 contains 15 residues. V lost 4 bases and J lost 5; bases outside the gene matches: 8. This chain's CDR3 is CASSWVSGGGDTQYF. The CDR3 DNA follows: TGTGCCAGCAGTTGGGTCAGCGGGGGAGGAGATACGCAGTATTTT.

The rearrangement links TRBV6-2 or TRBV6-3 to TRBJ1-4, with 9 bases lining up with TRBD1. Germline V gene lookup returns CDR1 MNHEY and CDR2 SVGEGT. The CDR3 has 13 residues. V dropped 4 bases and J dropped 6; count of bases not matched to a gene: 0. CDR3 coding DNA: TGTGCCAGCAGTTGGGACAGGGATGAAAAACTGTTTTTT. Translation: CASSWDRDEKLFF.

V gene TRBV2 combines with J gene TRBJ1-5; 7 bases align to TRBD1. Germline V gene lookup returns CDR1 SNHLY and CDR2 FYNNEI. The CDR3 totals 13 residues. Trimming cost V 7 bases and J 5 bases; bases outside gene matches: 5. This CDR3 is CASTLDRDQPQHF. CDR3 coding DNA: TGTGCCAGCACCCTCGACAGGGATCAGCCCCAGCATTTT.

The rearrangement joins TRBV4-1 to TRBJ2-5; TRBD1 aligns across 10 bases. V lost 5 bases and J lost 1; bases outside the gene matches: 22. The CDR3 consists of 21 residues. Germline V gene sequence: CDR1 MGHRA, CDR2 YSYEKL. CDR3 amino acids: CASSFDPALDLGQGIQETQYF. In nucleotides, the CDR3 is TGCGCCAGCAGCTTCGACCCCGCTCTTGATTTGGGACAGGGGATCCAAGAGACCCAGTACTTC.

The chain uses TRBV2 and TRBJ1-6, with 10 bases that match TRBD1. Germline CDR1 and CDR2: SNHLY and FYNNEI. Losses at the gene ends were 8 bases for V and 7 bases for J; bases not matched to a gene: 8. The CDR3 has 15 amino acids. The CDR3 DNA reads as TGTGCCAGCGGTGTGACGGGACAGGGGAATTCACCCCTCCACTTT. Translated, it gives CASGVTGQGNSPLHF.

This sequence joins TRBV29-1 and TRBJ2-3; D is possibly TRBD2 (6 bases). The CDR3 extends over 13 amino acids. Germline lookup yields CDR1 SQVTM and CDR2 ANQGSEA. The ends were cut back, 5 bases at V and 4 bases at J, with 13 bases in the middle. CDR3 region: CSVRRESPDTQYF. Written as DNA, the CDR3 is TGCAGCGTTCGGAGGGAGTCCCCAGATACGCAGTATTTT.

The genes are TRBV12-3 or TRBV12-4 and TRBJ1-1; 10 nucleotides align to TRBD1. The CDR3 loop spans 13 amino acids. The ends lost 6 bases at V and 11 bases at J; junction bases unmatched: 9. CDR3 loop: CASSRQGAMDAFF. CDR3 DNA: TGTGCCAGCAGCAGACAGGGGGCAATGGATGCTTTCTTT.

This chain uses TRBV19 with TRBJ2-1; tentative D call: TRBD1 (5 bases). The CDR3 contains 16 residues. Trimming took 6 bases from V and 4 from J, leaving 19 bases between them. Germline V gene data show CDR1 as LNHDA and CDR2 as SQIVND (reference sequence). CDR3 DNA: TGTGCCAGTAGCCAAAAGGGCAGGGCCCCTTACAATGAGCAGTTCTTC. Protein product: CASSQKGRAPYNEQFF.

The genes are TRBV5-4 and TRBJ1-1, with D uncertain. V was shortened by 2 bases and J by 2 bases, with 10 bases between the two germline ends. The CDR3 contains 14 residues. The germline V gene encodes CDR1 SGHNT and CDR2 YYREEE (reference sequence). Written as DNA, the CDR3 is TGTGCCAGCAGCTTTTCAGGCATTAACACTGAAGCTTTCTTT. Residues: CASSFSGINTEAFF.

J is TRBJ1-6 and V is TRBV3-1 (or the pseudogene TRBV3-2); D possibly corresponds to TRBD1 (6 bases). Trimming stripped 3 bases from V and 1 base from J, with 7 bases between. The CDR3 has 15 residues. The germline CDR1 and CDR2 sequences are LGHDT and YNNKEL (reference sequence). DNA of the CDR3: TGTGCCAGCAGCCAGGACAGTTCCTATAATTCACCCCTCCACTTT. Amino acid sequence: CASSQDSSYNSPLHF.

This chain links TRBV2 with TRBJ2-2, with D possibly matching TRBD1 (5 bases). Germline V gene data show CDR1 as SNHLY and CDR2 as FYNNEI. This CDR3 is 15 amino acids long. The V gene lost 4 bases and the J gene lost 2 bases, with 11 bases spanning the gap. CDR3 nucleotide sequence: TGTGCCAGCAGTGCTAGACAGATAAACACCGGGGAGCTGTTTTTT. The encoded protein is CASSARQINTGELFF.

This chain connects TRBV5-1 to TRBJ1-2, with TRBD1 matching 7 bases. With V trimmed by 4 bases and J by 4 bases, 10 bases remained unmatched. Germline CDR1 is SGHRS and CDR2 is YFSETQ. The CDR3 spans 15 residues. The CDR3 reads CASSPERPGGYGYTF. The CDR3 DNA reads TGCGCCAGCAGCCCCGAACGACCAGGGGGCTATGGCTACACCTTC.

CDR3 region: CASSTAMNTEAFF. In DNA form, the CDR3 reads TGTGCCAGCAGTACAGCTATGAACACTGAAGCTTTCTTT. This chain uses TRBV27 with TRBJ1-1, with D uncertain. Trimming removed 5 bases at V and 0 bases at J, with 7 bases between. The CDR3 sequence is 13 residues long. CDR1 and CDR2 (germline): MNHEY, SMNVEV (reference sequence).

This clone has ten or more counts. J is TRBJ1-3 and V is TRBV6-2 or TRBV6-3, with 7 positions matching TRBD1. Germline CDR1 reads MNHEY; CDR2 reads SVGEGT. V was pared by 6 bases and J by 0 bases, with 11 bases of the junction left unmatched. The length of the CDR3 is 17 residues. CDR3 region: CASSVGTAYFSGNTIYF. CDR3 in DNA: TGTGCCAGCAGCGTTGGGACAGCATATTTCTCTGGAAACACCATATATTTT.

Sample share makes this clone medium-sized (0.01 to 0.1%). The chain recombines TRBV30 with TRBJ1-1; maybe TRBD1 (6 bases). The CDR3 spans 16 residues. The V gene lost 3 bases and the J gene lost 1 base, with 18 bases spanning the gap. CDR1 and CDR2 (germline): GTSNPN, SVGIG (reference sequence). CDR3 nucleotide sequence: TGTGCCTGGAGAACAACCTCCACAGGGCAGAACACTGAAGCTTTCTTT. Protein: CAWRTTSTGQNTEAFF.

The rearrangement joins TRBV5-1 to TRBJ2-1; 7 bases are shared with TRBD1. Germline values: CDR1 SGHRS, CDR2 YFSETQ. The junction had 3 bases not matched to a gene; V was cut back by 0 bases and J by 0 bases. CDR3 length: 16 amino acids. This chain's CDR3 is CASSLEGASSYNEQFF. The CDR3 DNA sequence: TGCGCCAGCAGCTTGGAGGGGGCTAGCTCCTACAATGAGCAGTTCTTC.

The chain carries TRBV29-1 and TRBJ2-1, with 7 bases fitting TRBD1. The CDR3 covers 14 residues. With 6 bases clipped from V and 5 bases from J, the junction kept 10 bases outside the gene matches. Germline V lookup: CDR1 SQVTM, CDR2 ANQGSEA. This CDR3 reads CSVLKGAFNNEQFF. The CDR3 DNA is TGCAGCGTGCTAAAGGGGGCTTTCAACAATGAGCAGTTCTTC.

This clone was picked up a small number of times. The chain couples TRBV7-9 to TRBJ2-1, with D perhaps TRBD2 (5 bases). CDR1 SEHNR and CDR2 FQNEAQ come from the germline V gene (reference sequence). This CDR3 is built from 11 residues. The CDR3 region has the DNA TGTGGGACCGTGGGAGTAGGTGAGCAGTTCTTC. The encoded protein is CGTVGVGEQFF.

The rearrangement links TRBV4-3 to TRBJ1-1; D is unresolved. Trimming removed 0 bases at V and 1 base at J, with 9 bases between. From germline, CDR1 is LGHNA and CDR2 YSLEER. The length of the CDR3 is 15 residues. CDR3 protein: CASSQDRTGNTEAFF. The CDR3 DNA reads TGCGCCAGCAGCCAAGATAGAACCGGGAACACTGAAGCTTTCTTT.

The gene calls are TRBV30 and TRBJ2-7, with TRBD2 matching 8 bases. Germline lookup yields CDR1 GTSNPN and CDR2 SVGIG (reference sequence). V was pared by 5 bases and J by 2 bases, with 5 bases of the junction left unmatched. The CDR3 sequence is 13 residues long. CDR3 region: CAWGRGRTYEQYF. The CDR3 DNA follows: TGTGCCTGGGGGCGCGGGAGGACCTACGAGCAGTACTTC.

This clone was detected only a few times. V gene TRBV7-9 combines with J gene TRBJ2-7; 7 bases map to TRBD1. J gave up 5 bases and V 1 base, and 8 bases lay outside the gene matches. Germline V gene data show CDR1 as SEHNR and CDR2 as FQNEAQ (reference sequence). The CDR3 runs 15 residues. CDR3 in amino acids: CASSLGQGSRNEQYF. DNA of the CDR3: TGTGCCAGCAGCTTAGGACAGGGTTCTAGGAACGAGCAGTACTTC.

The chain uses TRBV7-9 and TRBJ2-7; perhaps TRBD2 as D (6 bases). The CDR3 runs 16 residues. CDR1 is SEHNR and CDR2 is FQNEAQ in the germline V gene (reference sequence). V lost 1 base and J 1 base, leaving 14 bases between the germline ends. CDR3 bases: TGTGCCAGCAGCTTAGTAGCCGCCGGGGGTTCCTACGAGCAGTACTTC. As protein: CASSLVAAGGSYEQYF.